The clone carrying this TCR beta chain was picked up many times. What it binds is unknown. These data originate in a study of CD8 T cells in ankylosing spondylitis. Study-wide results and caveats: Among TCR beta sequences, a motif of under ten highly homologous variants appeared characteristic of ankylosing spondylitis blood.

CDR3 length: 16 amino acids. The germline V gene encodes CDR1 MGHDK and CDR2 SYGVNS. Trimming took 1 base from V and 4 from J; bases not matched to a gene: 9. TCRdb processed the 5' RACE reads anew with MiXCR; each CDR3 protein has one entry. The data show about 510,000 distinct CDR3 sequences, with over 4% seen just once and around 3.6% held by the top ten. Sequencing used blood, either unsorted or a sorted T cell fraction (not recorded which). J is TRBJ2-5 and V is TRBV25-1; TRBD2 matches at 7 bases. The receptor's source is a male donor with ankylosing spondylitis. In DNA form, the CDR3 reads TGTGCCAGCAGTGAATTTGGGGGAGGGCCGCGAGAGACCCAGTACTTC. Translation gives CASSEFGGGPRETQYF.